One sample yielded the 2 T cell receptor beta chains listed below, sequenced in a study of cytomegalovirus exposure and HLA in healthy donors. Primers for the PCR totalled 60 Vbeta and 13 Jbeta. Measured with immunoSEQ multiplex PCR; TCRdb has only the in-frame clones, and not every one. The table lists some 150,000 clones, over 60% of them singletons, with more than 2.5% in the top ten. The sample taken for sequencing was PBMCs. Every receptor here comes from a woman in her twenties or thirties in good health and CMV-seronegative.

The chain couples TRBV19 to TRBJ2-1; D unresolved. Germline V gives CDR1 LNHDA, CDR2 SQIVND (reference sequence). Deletions cut 1 base from V and 3 bases from J, with 4 bases between. This CDR3 region has 13 residues. CDR3 region: CASSIGLYNEQFF. The DNA of the CDR3 is TGTGCCAGTAGTATAGGGCTCTACAATGAGCAGTTCTTC.

This clone was observed a few times. J is TRBJ2-1 and V is TRBV9; 11 bases are shared with TRBD2. The germline V gene has CDR1 SGDLS and CDR2 YYNGEE. The CDR3 contains 16 residues. The J segment lost 9 bases and the V segment lost 4 bases, leaving 12 bases of the junction unmatched. This chain's CDR3 is CASSPGDSGGAGEQFF. For the CDR3, the DNA is TGTGCCAGCAGCCCCGGCGATAGCGGGGGGGCTGGTGAGCAGTTCTTC.